This T cell receptor beta chain was observed in a study of blood T cell repertoires in COVID-19. TCRdb's table, derived via immunoSEQ multiplex PCR, lists solely in-frame clones and lacks some. Here the sample spans some 200,000 clones, more than 75% being singletons. CDR1 is MNHEY, CDR2 SMNVEV, per germline (reference sequence). V lost 2 bases and J lost 3, with 8 bases in between. The CDR3 spans 13 residues. The chain combines TRBV27 with TRBJ2-7, with D possibly TRBD1 on 6 matching bases. The sequence came from a man in his fifties or sixties who had recovered from COVID-19. The source material was peripheral blood. The CDR3 loop is CASSLGQNYEQYF. The CDR3 bases are TGTGCCAGCAGTTTAGGACAGAACTACGAGCAGTACTTC.